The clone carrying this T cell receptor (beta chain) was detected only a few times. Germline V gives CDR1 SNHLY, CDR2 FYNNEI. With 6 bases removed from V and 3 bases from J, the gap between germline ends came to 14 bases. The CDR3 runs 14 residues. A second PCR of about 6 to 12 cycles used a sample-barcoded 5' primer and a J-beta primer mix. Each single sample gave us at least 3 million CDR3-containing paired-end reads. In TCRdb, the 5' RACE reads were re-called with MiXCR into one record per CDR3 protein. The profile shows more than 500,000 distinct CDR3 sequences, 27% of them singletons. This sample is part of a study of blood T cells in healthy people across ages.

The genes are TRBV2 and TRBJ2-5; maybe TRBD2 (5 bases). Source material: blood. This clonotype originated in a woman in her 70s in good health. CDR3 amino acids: CASRGRHEEETQYF. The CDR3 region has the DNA TGTGCCAGCAGGGGGAGACACGAGGAAGAGACCCAGTACTTC.